These 5 T cell receptor beta chains were sequenced from one sample in a study of blood T cells in healthy people across ages. Through a sample-barcoded 5' primer and a J-beta primer mix, a second PCR was run for roughly 6 to 11 cycles. TCRdb itself ran the 5' RACE reads through MiXCR, one entry per CDR3 protein. The profile shows approximately 350,000 distinct CDR3 sequences, approximately 52% of them singletons. Source material: blood. All receptors come from a man between 60 and 70 years old in good health.

V usage is TRBV13 and J usage is TRBJ2-6, with 8 positions matching TRBD1. J was trimmed by 4 bases and V by 5 bases; bases with no gene match: 10. Germline CDR1 is PRHDT and CDR2 is FYEKMQ (reference sequence). This CDR3 has 17 amino acids. Written as DNA, the CDR3 is TGTGCCAGCAGCCCGAGGACAGGGCTAACCGGGGCCAACGTCCTGACTTTC. It translates to CASSPRTGLTGANVLTF.

The chain couples TRBV12-3 or TRBV12-4 to TRBJ2-1, with TRBD2 identical over 10 bases. The CDR3 runs 13 residues. V was clipped by 6 bases and J by 6 bases; unmatched bases: 2. CDR3 protein: CASRAGGPNEQFF. The CDR3 DNA reads as TGTGCCAGCAGAGCGGGGGGGCCCAATGAGCAGTTCTTC.

The V and J genes are TRBV18 and TRBJ1-2; 8 bases line up with TRBD1. CDR3 length: 15 residues. Germline V CDR1 and CDR2: KGHSH, LQKENI. The J segment lost 10 bases and the V segment lost 1 base, leaving 11 bases of the junction unmatched. CDR3: CASSPRQGMEGDYTF. The CDR3 nucleotides read TGTGCCAGCTCACCACGACAGGGGATGGAAGGGGACTACACCTTC.

This rearrangement joins TRBV7-2 to TRBJ2-1; D is uncertain. The CDR3 has 15 amino acids. The V gene lost 2 bases and the J gene lost 6 bases, with 14 bases spanning the gap. The V gene's germline CDR1 is SGHTA and CDR2 FQGNSA. The CDR3 region is CASSLRTQSFNEQFF. The DNA of the CDR3 is TGTGCCAGCAGCTTAAGGACCCAGTCTTTCAATGAGCAGTTCTTC.

The rearrangement uses TRBV27 and TRBJ2-5; perhaps TRBD2 as D (6 bases). The CDR3 is made up of 17 amino acids. V was clipped by 5 bases and J by 0 bases, with 19 bases between them. Germline V gene data show CDR1 as MNHEY and CDR2 as SMNVEV (reference sequence). The chain's CDR3 is CASSPPRGAEYQETQYF. In nucleotides, the CDR3 is TGTGCCAGCAGTCCCCCCCGCGGGGCGGAGTACCAAGAGACCCAGTACTTC.